The 17 T cell receptor beta chains below come from one sample, sequenced in a study. TCRdb processed the 5' RACE reads anew with MiXCR; each CDR3 protein has one entry. The profile shows tens of thousands of distinct CDR3 sequences, 25% to 30% of them singletons. Sequences were obtained from naive CD4+ T cells sorted from blood. Sample subset: naive CD4+ T cells, CD4+CD45RA+CD25-. The receptors stem from a female donor with breast cancer.

This clonotype counts as medium-sized (0.01 to 0.1%). The chain couples TRBV5-1 to TRBJ1-6; D is perhaps TRBD1 (5 bases). The CDR3 loop spans 15 amino acids. Trimming removed 0 bases from V and 7 bases from J, with 11 bases in between. Germline V gene data show CDR1 as SGHRS and CDR2 as YFSETQ. The CDR3 sequence is CASSLDGTANSPLHF. CDR3 bases: TGCGCCAGCAGCTTGGACGGGACGGCAAATTCACCCCTCCACTTT.

The chain is built from TRBV12-3 or TRBV12-4 and TRBJ1-1, with 9 positions matching TRBD1. After removal of 6 bases from V and 5 bases from J, the junction contained 7 bases not matched to a gene. The CDR3 is 14 amino acids. The chain's CDR3 is CASSLQGARTEAFF. CDR3 coding DNA: TGTGCCAGCAGCCTACAGGGGGCGCGGACTGAAGCTTTCTTT.

This clonotype was observed once. J is TRBJ2-1 and V is TRBV7-3, with D possibly TRBD2 on 6 matching bases. The ends were cut back, 3 bases at V and 7 bases at J, with 13 bases in the middle. From germline, CDR1 is SGHTA and CDR2 FQGTGA. The CDR3 runs to 14 residues. Written as DNA, the CDR3 is TGTGCCAGCAGCTTTTGGGCTAGCGTAAATGAGCAGTTCTTC. It translates to CASSFWASVNEQFF.

In this sample, this clonotype turned up a few times. The conserved phenylalanine or tryptophan is not found at the CDR3 terminus, so this likely reflects a read error. The chain links TRBV5-1 to TRBJ2-5; TRBD1 matches at 7 bases. V lost 0 bases and J lost 4; bases outside the gene matches: 3. The V gene's germline CDR1 is SGHRS and CDR2 YFSETQ. There are 14 residues in the CDR3. The CDR3 spells CASSLGGGRETQYV. The CDR3 nucleotides are TGCGCCAGCAGCTTGGGAGGGGGCCGAGAGACCCAGTACGTC.

The rearrangement links TRBV7-9 to TRBJ2-7, with 8 bases matching TRBD1. Trimming removed 5 bases from V and 0 bases from J; junction bases left unmatched: 12. CDR3 length: 17 residues. CDR1 SEHNR and CDR2 FQNEAQ come from the germline V gene (reference sequence). The CDR3 DNA reads as TGTGCCAGCAGCCCCTCCGGGACAGGTTACTCCTCCTACGAGCAGTACTTC. Protein: CASSPSGTGYSSYEQYF.

This clonotype showed up just a few times. The rearrangement joins TRBV9 to TRBJ1-1; 7 bases match TRBD1. Unmatched junction bases numbered 11, after V lost 2 bases and J lost 1 base. Germline loops: CDR1 SGDLS, CDR2 YYNGEE. This CDR3 is 17 amino acids long. Here the CDR3 DNA reads TGTGCCAGCAGCGTTGGGACAGTTCTTATTTCGAACACTGAAGCTTTCTTT. Translating it yields CASSVGTVLISNTEAFF. Supplemented by reference TRBV9 and TRBJ1-1, the full variable domain reads DSGVTQTPKHLITATGQRVTLRCSPRSGDLSVYWYQQSLDQGLQFLIQYYNGEERAKGNILERFSAQQFPDLHSELNLSSLELGDSALYFCASSVGTVLISNTEAFFGQGTRLTVV.

This clonotype was seen once. The chain links TRBV12-3 or TRBV12-4 to TRBJ2-7; the match to TRBD2 covers 10 bases. J was trimmed by 2 bases and V by 2 bases; bases with no gene match: 3. CDR3 length: 15 amino acids. The CDR3 region is CASSLSSGGAYEQYF. In DNA, the CDR3 is TGTGCCAGCAGTTTATCCAGCGGGGGGGCCTACGAGCAGTACTTC.

The table lists this clonotype with a few counts. The V and J genes are TRBV6-1 and TRBJ2-1; 7 nucleotides match TRBD1. Germline V CDR1 and CDR2: MNHNS, SASEGT. With V trimmed by 4 bases and J by 7 bases, 7 bases remained unmatched. The CDR3 consists of 14 residues. The CDR3 nucleotides read TGTGCCAGCAGTGTACGAGAACAGGGGAATGAGCAGTTCTTC. Its protein is CASSVREQGNEQFF.

V is TRBV5-1 and J is TRBJ1-1, with D maybe TRBD1 (5 bases). Per the germline V gene, CDR1 is SGHRS and CDR2 is YFSETQ. This CDR3 spans 12 amino acids. V dropped 3 bases and J dropped 4 bases, with 7 bases sitting between them. CDR3 region: CASSSQGTEAFF. The CDR3 bases are TGCGCCAGCAGCTCCCAGGGCACTGAAGCTTTCTTT.

The chain has TRBV11-2 and TRBJ1-3; D gene unclear. CDR1 and CDR2 (germline): SGHAT, FQNNGV. The CDR3 contains 11 residues. The ends were cut back, 5 bases at V and 4 bases at J, with 3 bases in the middle. The CDR3 is CASSIGNTIYF. The CDR3 DNA sequence: TGTGCCAGCAGCATCGGAAACACCATATATTTT. Full variable domain (rest looked up from reference TRBV11-2 and TRBJ1-3): EAGVAQSPRYKIIEKRQSVAFWCNPISGHATLYWYQQILGQGPKLLIQFQNNGVVDDSQLPKDRFSAERLKGVDSTLKIQPAKLEDSAVYLCASSIGNTIYFGEGSWLTVV.

Worth noting for this clonotype: Without the conserved terminal phenylalanine or tryptophan, this CDR3 likely stems from a read error. V and J are TRBV28 and TRBJ1-2; 7 bases agree with TRBD1. Germline V gives CDR1 MDHEN, CDR2 SYDVKM. After removal of 7 bases from V and 7 bases from J, the junction contained 15 bases not matched to a gene. There are 15 residues in the CDR3. The CDR3 nucleotides are TGTGCCAGCACGTCGGCCCCGGACAGGAGGGGTGGCTACACCTCC. It encodes CASTSAPDRRGGYTS.

This clonotype was observed a handful of times. V usage is TRBV10-2 and J usage is TRBJ2-7; TRBD2 matches at 11 bases. V shed 6 bases and J 3 bases; nucleotides not matched to a gene: 4. The CDR3 loop spans 14 amino acids. Germline V lookup: CDR1 WSHSY, CDR2 SAAADI. CDR3 loop: CASSSTSGIYEQYF. CDR3 bases: TGCGCCAGCAGCTCGACTAGCGGGATCTACGAGCAGTACTTC.

The chain employs TRBV3-1 and TRBJ1-1; no firm D call. Germline values: CDR1 LGHDT, CDR2 YNNKEL (reference sequence). V dropped 4 bases and J dropped 1 base, with 4 bases sitting between them. The CDR3 covers 12 residues. DNA of the CDR3: TGTGCCAGCAGCCGGGGGAACACTGAAGCTTTCTTT. Translated: CASSRGNTEAFF. Together with reference TRBV3-1 and TRBJ1-1, the CDR3 gives the full variable domain: DTAVSQTPKYLVTQMGNDKSIKCEQNLGHDTMYWYKQDSKKFLKIMFSYNNKELIINETVPNRFSPKSPDKAHLNLHINSLELGDSAVYFCASSRGNTEAFFGQGTRLTVV.

A note on this clonotype: The CDR3 does not end in the conserved phenylalanine or tryptophan, so this is likely a read error. V is TRBV20-1 and J is TRBJ1-2; tentatively, D is TRBD1 (6 bases). Germline CDR1 is DFQATT and CDR2 is SNEGSKA (reference sequence). This CDR3 spans 13 amino acids. V gave up 5 bases and J gave up 6 bases, with 16 bases separating them. The CDR3 DNA sequence: TGCAGTGCTGAGAGGCGGGACACCCATGGCTACACCCTC. It yields the protein CSAERRDTHGYTL.

The genes are TRBV18 and TRBJ2-5; D uncertain. CDR1 is KGHSH, CDR2 LQKENI, per germline. V lost 3 bases, J lost 2 bases, and 10 bases lay in between. This CDR3 has 14 amino acids. CDR3 sequence: CASSPDMFQETQYF. The CDR3, as DNA: TGTGCCAGCTCACCCGATATGTTTCAAGAGACCCAGTACTTC.

Points on this clonotype: The junction does not match germline at one end; this may be a read error. The DNA of the CDR3 is TGCGCCAGCAGCGTAACCGGGACTAGCGGGACCGAGCAGTACTTC. Amino acids: CASSVTGTSGTEQYF. The chain is built from TRBV9 and TRBJ2-7; TRBD2 matches at 13 bases. Germline V gene sequence: CDR1 SGDLS, CDR2 YYNGEE. This CDR3 has 15 amino acids. The full variable domain, its missing parts supplied by reference TRBV9 and TRBJ2-7, is DSGVTQTPKHLITATGQRVTLRCSPRSGDLSVYWYQQSLDQGLQFLIQYYNGEERAKGNILERFSAQQFPDLHSELNLSSLELGDSALYFCASSVTGTSGTEQYFGPGTRLTVT.

This clonotype showed up just a few times. The chain carries TRBV7-9 and TRBJ1-2; tentative D call: TRBD1 (6 bases). The CDR3 extends over 15 amino acids. Per the germline V gene, CDR1 is SEHNR and CDR2 is FQNEAQ (reference sequence). Trimming took off 5 bases at V and 8 bases at J, with 21 bases between the two ends. The CDR3 region has the DNA TGTGCCAGCAGCCGGGCGGTACAGGGACCCGGGGGCTACACCTTC. It encodes CASSRAVQGPGGYTF.